The text below deals with one TCR beta chain. This clonotype was counted ten times or more. The specificity of this receptor is unknown. No base qualities exist here, and no much larger clone lies one base off it. The hyperthyroidism patients were between 18 and 65 years old and newly diagnosed, with a disease duration of less than 2 months. The study excluded patients with uncontrolled infections, other autoimmune diseases, pregnancy or lactation. Diagnoses relied on clinical symptoms, serum thyroxine and TRAb, thyroid ultrasound and orbital computed tomography. For progressor patients, blood was drawn at the first diagnosis of hyperthyroidism, before any ophthalmopathy symptoms had appeared. PBMCs were isolated from 10 ml of fresh peripheral blood by Ficoll-Paque density gradient centrifugation. Patients classed as progressors first received a Graves' hyperthyroidism diagnosis and then went on to develop ophthalmopathy during follow-up. Trizol reagent was used to extract total RNA, and RNA quality was then checked on an Agilent 2100 Bioanalyzer.

The TCR beta CDR3 regions were amplified from RNA transcripts. The TCR CDR3 was subjected to a first round of RT-PCR using the HTBI primer set and the Qiagen OneStep RT-PCR kit. A second multiplex PCR round built the libraries, followed by size selection and purification. Sequencing of the libraries was done on an Illumina HiSeq2000 using paired-end 100 bp reads. Per the original workflow: SOAPnuke was used to process the raw data, throwing out any read that contained adapters or uncalled bases, had a mean Phred below 15, or lacked an exact constant-primer or identifier match. High-quality paired reads were merged using COPE v1.2.5, and each unique nucleotide sequence was defined as a clonotype. MiTCR v1.1 was used to align clonotypes to the IMGT TRBV, TRBD and TRBJ reference segments. Analysis was restricted to V-J combinations with a frequency above 0.0001, which covered about 99% of repertoires. The TCS score was defined as the ratio of F50 (clonal expansion) to E x V (chaos), calculated using BLOSUM62-based TCRdist between CDR3 peptides within each V-J. Welch's t-statistics and random forest reduced roughly 530 V-J features to 10 to 15, which were used in a naive Bayes classifier (R e1071). TCRdb's own reprocessing of the public reads used fastp at Q25 and MiXCR and kept productive beta chains. Every distinct CDR3 protein forms one entry, paired with its most common genes and DNA. These V and J calls rely on TCRdb rather than the paper's analysis. The sample table holds fewer than 500,000 distinct CDR3 sequences, of which roughly 14% were seen once. The ten largest clones represent 20% of the sample.

Including cysteine and phenylalanine, the CDR3 has 17 amino acids. The only DNA kept is the CDR3, 51 bases in frame from the first base. The germline V gene specifies ENHRY as CDR1 and SYGVKD as CDR2. V loses 1 base, J loses 0 bases, and the germline ends lie 13 bases apart. The sample comes from a study of T cells in Graves' hyperthyroidism and ophthalmopathy (dated by TCRdb to about 2019). At the level of the whole study: Peripheral blood was collected at initial diagnosis, before any treatment. To identify TCR V-J signatures that set the groups apart, the researchers used a discovery cohort of approximately 98 patients, made up of roughly 40 with Graves' ophthalmopathy and some 60 with stable Graves' hyperthyroidism. An independent validation cohort of around 19 hyperthyroidism patients and about 16 patients who later progressed to ophthalmopathy tested prospective prediction of ophthalmopathy. The 75 to 100 discovery patients were randomly split 7:3 into training and test sets. The study also compared thyroid tissue and blood T-cell repertoires from roughly 6 Graves' hyperthyroidism patients. Following sampling, methimazole starting at 30 mg daily was given to hyperthyroidism patients, and high-dose intravenous methylprednisolone was given to ophthalmopathy patients. The paper describes TCR Vbeta CDR3 sequencing of 130 to 150 peripheral blood samples, made up of 43 ophthalmopathy patients, 70 to 75 hyperthyroidism patients and roughly 17 progressor patients. Study-level results and caveats: Most expanded thyroid clonotypes (frequency above 0.001) were also detected in blood, a finding suggesting that blood repertoires may reflect thyroid immune responses. Ophthalmopathy was separated from stable hyperthyroidism by a 13 V-J signature model, with roughly 88% sensitivity and roughly 81% specificity obtained in cross-validation and 80%/75% obtained in testing. In validation, the model predicted progression to ophthalmopathy with roughly 70% sensitivity and around 72% specificity, a median of 6.5 months before onset. Sample size was not statistically predetermined, and investigators were not blinded to group allocation.

The specimen was blood. This clonotype was sampled from a man aged 30 to 45 with Graves' hyperthyroidism that later progressed to Graves' ophthalmopathy. The chain joins TRBV10-3 to TRBJ1-3, with the D gene too uncertain to name. In nucleotides, the sequence is TGTGCCATCAGTGAGTTAGGACCATCCCGCTCTGGAAACACCATATATTTT. The encoded protein is CAISELGPSRSGNTIYF.